These 8 T cell receptor beta chains came from one sample sequenced in a study of spatial heterogeneity in lung cancer. Time point indicated: sample taken at primary tumor resection. Unsorted samples of tumor, nontumor lung or frozen PBMC had their whole RNA sequenced. TCRdb re-derived calls from the 5' RACE reads in MiXCR, one entry per CDR3 protein. The table has some 11,000 distinct CDR3 sequences, around 6.5% seen once; the top ten hold under 30%. The input for sequencing was PBMCs, taken at surgery. These receptors were obtained from a male donor with early-stage non-small cell lung cancer.

To note about this clonotype: In a library made to pick up alpha chains, this beta chain is a stray read with a size that means little. The chain carries TRBV7-2 and TRBJ1-1; the D gene is possibly TRBD1 (6 bases). Between the trimmed V and J ends, which lost 5 bases and 13 bases, there was a span of 23 bases. This CDR3 has 14 amino acids. CDR1 is SGHTA and CDR2 is FQGNSA in the germline V gene. In DNA, the CDR3 is TGTGCCAGCAGCAAAACAGGGCGCCCGGAGGATGGTTTCTTT. This sequence encodes CASSKTGRPEDGFF.

Regarding this clonotype: This beta chain represents an off-target read in a library built for alpha chains; its size is of limited meaning. The chain combines TRBV20-1 with TRBJ2-1; 13 nucleotides match TRBD2. Germline V CDR1 and CDR2: DFQATT, SNEGSKA (reference sequence). Trimming took 6 bases from V and 1 from J; bases not matched to a gene: 3. This CDR3 has 15 amino acids. CDR3 in amino acids: CSARGLAGSYNEQFF. In nucleotides, the CDR3 is TGCAGTGCCAGGGGACTAGCGGGGTCCTACAATGAGCAGTTCTTC.

This clonotype was observed many times. With the library built for alpha chains, this beta chain is off target and its frequency is not meaningful. The genes are TRBV15 and TRBJ2-1, with D perhaps matching TRBD1 (5 bases). There are 15 residues in the CDR3. Trimming shortened V by 2 bases and J by 1 base, and 9 bases separated the two germline ends. The germline gives CDR1 LNHNV, CDR2 YYDKDF (reference sequence). The DNA for the CDR3 is TGTGCCACCAGCAGACGGTCAGGGTCCTACAATGAGCAGTTCTTC. It translates to CATSRRSGSYNEQFF.

This clonotype was recorded at least ten times. This beta chain is a stray read from a library made for alpha chains; its abundance is not meaningful. The V gene is TRBV5-5, the J gene TRBJ1-5; D gene unclear. Germline CDR1 SGHKS, CDR2 YYEKEE (reference sequence). The length of the CDR3 is 17 residues. V lost 0 bases to trimming and J lost 3 bases, with 16 bases between them. Here the CDR3 reads CASSLEAVRRPNQPQHF. CDR3 nucleotide sequence: TGTGCCAGCAGCTTGGAGGCAGTTCGGAGGCCCAATCAGCCCCAGCATTTT.

In this sample, this clonotype turned up many times. A library made for alpha chains picked up this beta chain off target, so its size means little. The chain carries TRBV5-1 and TRBJ2-5, with 14 bases lining up with TRBD2. Germline-derived CDR1 and CDR2 are SGHRS and YFSETQ. The CDR3 runs to 16 residues. Germline trimming cut 4 bases from V and 2 bases from J; bases unmatched to any gene: 4. The CDR3 loop is CASSVRLAGGQETQYF. The CDR3 bases are TGCGCCAGCAGCGTGCGACTAGCGGGGGGGCAAGAGACCCAGTACTTC.

This clonotype was found many times. For a library built for alpha chains, this beta chain is a stray read; little rests on its size. This chain uses TRBV27 with TRBJ2-7; 9 bases match TRBD2. The germline CDR1 and CDR2 sequences are MNHEY and SMNVEV (reference sequence). The CDR3 has 17 amino acids. J was trimmed by 6 bases and V by 3 bases; bases with no gene match: 15. The CDR3 DNA sequence: TGTGCCAGCAGTTTTAGTCCTGTTAGCGGGAGAGTACCCGAGCAGTACTTC. It yields the protein CASSFSPVSGRVPEQYF.

As concerns this clonotype: For a library built for alpha chains, this beta chain is a stray read; little rests on its size. This chain joins TRBV2 and TRBJ1-4, with unresolved D. CDR3 length: 15 residues. Germline CDR1 SNHLY, CDR2 FYNNEI. The V and J ends lost 1 base and 0 bases respectively, with 6 bases between them. The CDR3 DNA reads TGTGCCAGCAGTGAAGTTGGTTCAACTAATGAAAAACTGTTTTTT. Its protein is CASSEVGSTNEKLFF. The full variable domain, rest sourced from reference TRBV2 and TRBJ1-4, is EPEVTQTPSHQVTQMGQEVILRCVPISNHLYFYWYRQILGQKVEFLVSFYNNEISEKSEIFDDQFSVERPDGSNFTLKIRSTKLEDSAMYFCASSEVGSTNEKLFFGSGTQLSVL.

The table lists this clonotype with many counts. This beta chain is a stray sequence in a library constructed for alpha chains; its clone size is not meaningful. The DNA for the CDR3 is TGTGCCAGCAGCAGTGGGCGGGGGCAAGAGACCCAGTACTTC. Protein sequence: CASSSGRGQETQYF. The chain combines TRBV7-2 with TRBJ2-5; 7 bases line up with TRBD2. CDR1 is SGHTA, CDR2 FQGNSA, per germline. Trimming removed 5 bases from V and 2 bases from J; junction bases left unmatched: 5. This CDR3 region has 14 residues. The variable domain in full, completed from reference TRBV7-2 and TRBJ2-5, reads GAGVSQSPSNKVTEKGKDVELRCDPISGHTALYWYRQSLGQGLEFLIYFQGNSAPDKSGLPSDRFSAERTGGSVSTLTIQRTQQEDSAVYLCASSSGRGQETQYFGPGTRLLVL.